This T cell receptor (beta chain) was retrieved from a study of OX40 agonist ivuxolimab in advanced cancers. Study findings and constraints: Clonal expansion from baseline to week 6 occurred in both CD4+ and CD8+ T cells. CD8+ T cells averaged more expanded clones than CD4+.

The germline V and J ends were trimmed by 4 bases and 0 bases, with 15 bases remaining between them. Germline V CDR1 and CDR2: SGHVS, FNYEAQ. The CDR3 is 16 amino acids. Relative to its sample, this clone is medium-sized. Its antigen remains unidentified. Data came from immunoSEQ multiplex PCR; TCRdb stores just in-frame clones and leaves some out. The table records about 45,000 clones, roughly 80% of them present only once. The chain links TRBV7-6 to TRBJ1-1; D uncertain. Material: CD4+ or CD8+ T cells sorted from blood, obtained in a trial of the OX40 agonist ivuxolimab. The TCR was taken from an adult with an advanced solid tumor such as melanoma, head and neck, liver or kidney cancer. The CDR3 reads CASSSDPGEVNTEAFF. CDR3 nucleotides: TGTGCCAGCAGCTCGGACCCAGGAGAAGTGAACACTGAAGCTTTCTTT. Full variable domain (missing parts from reference TRBV7-6 and TRBJ1-1): GAGVSQSPRYKVTKRGQDVALRCDPISGHVSLYWYRQALGQGPEFLTYFNYEAQQDKSGLPNDRFSAERPEGSISTLTIQRTEQRDSAMYRCASSSDPGEVNTEAFFGQGTRLTVV.